This TCR beta chain was captured in a study of technical replicates of blood from several donors (TCRdb year 2017). Concerning this clone: This clone's antigen is unknown. The sample holds no much larger clone one base away, and base qualities are not on file.

The library came from the immunoSEQ multiplex PCR assay. TCRdb obtained this table from immuneACCESS and retained in-frame rearrangements with V and J assigned. These tables miss some clones; where compared with another copy, unresolved V genes account for less than half of the shortfall, and the remainder is unexplained. In this sample the table shows more than 90,000 clones, almost 97% of which occur a single time. More than 0.35% of the sample lies in the top ten. CDR1 and CDR2 are read off the germline V gene as SQVTM and ANQGSEA. Including the terminal cysteine and phenylalanine, the CDR3 comprises 13 residues. The kept DNA is CDR3 alone, 39 bases in frame from the first base. The V end gives up 2 bases and the J end 5 bases, leaving 3 bases in the junction not matched to a gene.

The rearranged chain carries TRBV29-1 and TRBJ1-2, with 9 bases aligning to TRBD1. Sequenced material: T cells isolated from PBMCs. The source is a human donor in good health. The encoded CDR3 is CSVERTGDYGYTF. The bases are TGCAGCGTTGAACGGACAGGGGATTATGGCTACACCTTC.